This T cell receptor beta chain was obtained from a study of beta chain features in type 1 diabetes. Isolation of CD4+ naive, central memory, regulatory and stem cell-like memory cells was achieved by sorting via CD45RO/CCR7/CD25/CD127/CD95/CD27. The study, taken as a whole, reports: Lower insertion and higher deletion counts appeared at VDJ junctions in type 1 diabetes patients. Patients' naive, central memory and regulatory TCRB repertoires appeared more alike than those of healthy donors.

Expressed TCRB transcripts were sequenced because the entire RNA isolate underwent reverse transcription. Some clones are missing from TCRdb's copy, which holds only in-frame ones; the method was immunoSEQ multiplex PCR. The sample carries roughly 350,000 clones, approximately 10% recorded once. There are a few counts of this clone. Its target is not known. This sequence was found in a woman aged 25 to 39 in good health. Sequenced material: naive CD4+ T cells from blood.

For the CDR3, the DNA is TGTGCCAGCATTGGGGGGACTCCTGTCAATGAGCAGTTCTTC. Encoded protein: CASIGGTPVNEQFF. The chain recombines TRBV27 with TRBJ2-1, with D perhaps TRBD2 (6 bases). Germline V gives CDR1 MNHEY, CDR2 SMNVEV (reference sequence). Trimming removed 7 bases from V and 6 bases from J, with 16 bases in between. This CDR3 contains 14 residues.